This T cell receptor (beta chain) was recovered during a study of T cells in Graves' hyperthyroidism and ophthalmopathy. Regarding the study as a whole: Most thyroid clonotypes expanded above 0.001 appeared in blood too.

This clonotype occurred many times. Its specificity is not known. The investigators amplified TCR beta CDR3 regions from RNA transcripts. When the TCR CDR3 underwent first-round RT-PCR, the HTBI primer set was used. TCRdb reprocessed the multiplex PCR reads with MiXCR, giving one entry per CDR3 protein. The sample has a few hundred thousand distinct CDR3 sequences, around a sixth seen once. The V and J ends lost 3 bases and 4 bases respectively, with 12 bases between them. The CDR3 covers 14 residues. Germline CDR1 KGHSH, CDR2 LQKENI. The chain joins TRBV18 to TRBJ1-1; D remains unclear. Sequencing used blood. The clonotype was recovered from a woman younger than 30 with Graves' hyperthyroidism. This CDR3 reads CASSPQDSGTEAFF. The DNA of the CDR3 is TGTGCCAGCTCACCCCAGGATTCTGGCACTGAAGCTTTCTTT.